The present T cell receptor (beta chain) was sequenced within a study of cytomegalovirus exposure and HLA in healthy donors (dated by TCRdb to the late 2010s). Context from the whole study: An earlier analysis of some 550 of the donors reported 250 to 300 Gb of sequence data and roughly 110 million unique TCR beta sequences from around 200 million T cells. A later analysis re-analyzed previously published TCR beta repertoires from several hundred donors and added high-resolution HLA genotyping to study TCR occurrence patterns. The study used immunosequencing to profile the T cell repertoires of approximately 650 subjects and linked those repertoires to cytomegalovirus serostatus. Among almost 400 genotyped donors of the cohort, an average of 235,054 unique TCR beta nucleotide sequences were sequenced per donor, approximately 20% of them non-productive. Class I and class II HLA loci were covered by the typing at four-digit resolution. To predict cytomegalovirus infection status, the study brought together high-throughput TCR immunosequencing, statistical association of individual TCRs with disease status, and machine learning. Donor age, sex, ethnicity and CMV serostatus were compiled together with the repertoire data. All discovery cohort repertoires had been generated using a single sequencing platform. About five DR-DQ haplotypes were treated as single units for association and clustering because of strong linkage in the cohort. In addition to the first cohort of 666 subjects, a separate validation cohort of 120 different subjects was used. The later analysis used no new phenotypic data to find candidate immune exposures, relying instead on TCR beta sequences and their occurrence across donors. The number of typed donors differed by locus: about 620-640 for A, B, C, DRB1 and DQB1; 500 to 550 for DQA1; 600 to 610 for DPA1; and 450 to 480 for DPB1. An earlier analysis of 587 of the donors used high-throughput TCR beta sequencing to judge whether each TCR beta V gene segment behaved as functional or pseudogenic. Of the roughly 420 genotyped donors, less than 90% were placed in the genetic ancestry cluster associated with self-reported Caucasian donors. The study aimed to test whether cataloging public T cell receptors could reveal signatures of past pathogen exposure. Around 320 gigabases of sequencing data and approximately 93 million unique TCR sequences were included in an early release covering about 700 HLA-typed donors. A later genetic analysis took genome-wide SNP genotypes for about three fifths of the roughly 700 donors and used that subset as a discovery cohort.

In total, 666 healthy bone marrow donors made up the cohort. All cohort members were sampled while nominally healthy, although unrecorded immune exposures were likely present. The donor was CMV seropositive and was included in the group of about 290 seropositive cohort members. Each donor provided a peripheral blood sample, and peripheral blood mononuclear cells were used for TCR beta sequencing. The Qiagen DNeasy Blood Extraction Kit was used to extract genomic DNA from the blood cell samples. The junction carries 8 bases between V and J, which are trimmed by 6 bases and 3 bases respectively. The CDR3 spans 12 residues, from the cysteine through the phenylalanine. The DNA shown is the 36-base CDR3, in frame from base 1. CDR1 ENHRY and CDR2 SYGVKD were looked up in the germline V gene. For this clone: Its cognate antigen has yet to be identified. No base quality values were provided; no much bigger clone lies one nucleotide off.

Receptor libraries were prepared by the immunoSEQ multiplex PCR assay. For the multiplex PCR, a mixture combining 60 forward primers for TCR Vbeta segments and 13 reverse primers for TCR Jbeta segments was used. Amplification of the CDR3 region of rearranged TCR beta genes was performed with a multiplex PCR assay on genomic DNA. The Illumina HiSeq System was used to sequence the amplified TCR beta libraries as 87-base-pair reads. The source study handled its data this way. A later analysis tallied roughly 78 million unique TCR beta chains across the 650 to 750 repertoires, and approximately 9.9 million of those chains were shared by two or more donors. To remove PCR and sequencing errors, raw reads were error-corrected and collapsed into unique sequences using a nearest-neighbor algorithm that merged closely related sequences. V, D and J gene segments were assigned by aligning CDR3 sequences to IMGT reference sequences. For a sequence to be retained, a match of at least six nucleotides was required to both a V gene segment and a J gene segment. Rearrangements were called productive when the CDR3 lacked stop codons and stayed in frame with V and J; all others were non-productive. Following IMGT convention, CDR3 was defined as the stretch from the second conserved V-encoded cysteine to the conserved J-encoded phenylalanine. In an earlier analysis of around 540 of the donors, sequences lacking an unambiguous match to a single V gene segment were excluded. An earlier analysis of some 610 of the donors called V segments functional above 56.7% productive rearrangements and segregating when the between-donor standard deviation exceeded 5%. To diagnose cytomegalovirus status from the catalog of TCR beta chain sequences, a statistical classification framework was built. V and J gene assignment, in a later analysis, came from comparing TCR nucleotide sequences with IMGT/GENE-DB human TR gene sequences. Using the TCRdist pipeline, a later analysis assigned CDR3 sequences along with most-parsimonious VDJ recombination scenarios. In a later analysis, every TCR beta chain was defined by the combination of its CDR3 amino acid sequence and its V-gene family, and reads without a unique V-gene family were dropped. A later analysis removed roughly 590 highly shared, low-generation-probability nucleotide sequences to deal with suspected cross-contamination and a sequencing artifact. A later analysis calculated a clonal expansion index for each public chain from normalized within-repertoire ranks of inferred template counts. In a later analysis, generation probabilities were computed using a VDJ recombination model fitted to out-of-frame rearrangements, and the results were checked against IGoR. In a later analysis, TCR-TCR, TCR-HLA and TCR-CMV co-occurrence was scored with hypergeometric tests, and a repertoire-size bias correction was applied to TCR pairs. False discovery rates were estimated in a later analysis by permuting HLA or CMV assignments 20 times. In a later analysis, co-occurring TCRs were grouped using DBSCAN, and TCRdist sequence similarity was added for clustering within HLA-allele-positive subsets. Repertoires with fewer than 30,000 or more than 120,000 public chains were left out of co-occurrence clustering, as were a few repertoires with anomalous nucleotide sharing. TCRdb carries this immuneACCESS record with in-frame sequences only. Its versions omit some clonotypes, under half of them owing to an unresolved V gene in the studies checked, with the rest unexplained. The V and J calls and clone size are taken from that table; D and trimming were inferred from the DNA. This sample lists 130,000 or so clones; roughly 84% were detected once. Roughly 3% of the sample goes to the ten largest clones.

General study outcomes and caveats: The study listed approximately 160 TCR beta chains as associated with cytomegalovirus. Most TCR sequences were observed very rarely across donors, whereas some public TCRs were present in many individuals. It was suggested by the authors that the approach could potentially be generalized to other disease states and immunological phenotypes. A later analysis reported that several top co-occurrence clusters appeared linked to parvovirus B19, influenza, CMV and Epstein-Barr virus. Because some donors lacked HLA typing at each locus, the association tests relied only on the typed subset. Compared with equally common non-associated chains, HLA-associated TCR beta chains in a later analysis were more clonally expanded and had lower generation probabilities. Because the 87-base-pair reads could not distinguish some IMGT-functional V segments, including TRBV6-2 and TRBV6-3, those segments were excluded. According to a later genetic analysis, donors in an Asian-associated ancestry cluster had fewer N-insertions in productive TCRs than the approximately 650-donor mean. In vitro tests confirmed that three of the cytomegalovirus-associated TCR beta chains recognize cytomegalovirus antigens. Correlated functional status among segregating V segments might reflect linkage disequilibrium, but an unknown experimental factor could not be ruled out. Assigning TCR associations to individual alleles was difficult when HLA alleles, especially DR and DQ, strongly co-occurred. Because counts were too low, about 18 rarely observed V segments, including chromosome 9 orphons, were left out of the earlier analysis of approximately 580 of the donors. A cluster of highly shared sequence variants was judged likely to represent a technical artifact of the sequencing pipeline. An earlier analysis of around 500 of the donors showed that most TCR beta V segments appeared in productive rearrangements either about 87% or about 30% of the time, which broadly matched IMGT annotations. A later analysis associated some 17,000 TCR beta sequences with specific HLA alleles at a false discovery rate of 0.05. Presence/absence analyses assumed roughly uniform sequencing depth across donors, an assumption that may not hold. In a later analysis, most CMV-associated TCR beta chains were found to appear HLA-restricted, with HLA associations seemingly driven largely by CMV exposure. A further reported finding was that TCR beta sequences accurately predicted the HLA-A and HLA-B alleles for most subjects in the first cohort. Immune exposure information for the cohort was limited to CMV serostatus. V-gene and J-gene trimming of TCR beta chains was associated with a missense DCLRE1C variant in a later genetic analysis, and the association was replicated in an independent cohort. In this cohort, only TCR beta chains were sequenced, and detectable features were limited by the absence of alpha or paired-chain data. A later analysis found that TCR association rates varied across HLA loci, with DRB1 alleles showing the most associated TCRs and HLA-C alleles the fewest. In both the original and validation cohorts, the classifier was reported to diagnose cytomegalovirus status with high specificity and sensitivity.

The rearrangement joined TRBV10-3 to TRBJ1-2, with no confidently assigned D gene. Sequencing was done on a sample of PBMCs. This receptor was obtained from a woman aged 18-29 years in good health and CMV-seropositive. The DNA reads TGTGCCATCAGGGAGGCAGACTATGGCTACACCTTC. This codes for CAIREADYGYTF.